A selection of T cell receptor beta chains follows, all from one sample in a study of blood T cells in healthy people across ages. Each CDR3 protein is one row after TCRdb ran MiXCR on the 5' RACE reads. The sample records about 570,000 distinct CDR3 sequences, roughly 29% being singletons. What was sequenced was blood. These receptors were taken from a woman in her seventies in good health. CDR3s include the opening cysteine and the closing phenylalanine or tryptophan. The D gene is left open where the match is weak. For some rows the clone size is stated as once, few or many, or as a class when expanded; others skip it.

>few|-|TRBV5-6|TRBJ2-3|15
TGTGCCAGCAGCTTGGGCGGGGCCCTCACAGATACGCAGTATTTT
CASSLGGALTDTQYF
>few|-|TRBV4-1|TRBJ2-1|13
TGCGCCAGCAGCCAGCAGGGTACCAATGAGCAGTTCTTC
CASSQQGTNEQFF
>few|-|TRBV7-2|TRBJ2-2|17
TGTGCCAGCAGCTTACGCGCCGGGACAAGGAACACCGGGGAGCTGTTTTTT
CASSLRAGTRNTGELFF
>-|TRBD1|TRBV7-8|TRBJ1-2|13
TGTGCCAGCAGCCGGGACAGAGGTGCTGGCTACACCTTC
CASSRDRGAGYTF
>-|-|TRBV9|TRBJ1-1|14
TGTGCCAGCAGCGTAGATCCGATGCGCCCTGAAGCTTTCTTT
CASSVDPMRPEAFF
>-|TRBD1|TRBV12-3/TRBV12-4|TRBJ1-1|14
TGTGCCAGCAGTTTTGGCAGGGGGACCACTGAAGCTTTCTTT
CASSFGRGTTEAFF
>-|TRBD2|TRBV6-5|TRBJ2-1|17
TGTGCCAGCAGTTCCCTCCCAATAGCGGGGGGGCATCATGAGCAGCTCTTC
CASSSLPIAGGHHEQLF
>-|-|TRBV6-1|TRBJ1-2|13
TGTGCCAGCAGTGAAAACGAGGGAGATGGCTACACCTTC
CASSENEGDGYTF
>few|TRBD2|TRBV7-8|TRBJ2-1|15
TGTGCCAACAGCTTAACCGGGGGGGCCGACAATGAGCAGTTCTTC
CANSLTGGADNEQFF
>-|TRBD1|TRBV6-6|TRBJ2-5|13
TGTGCCAGCAGGCGACAGGGTTTTGAGACCCAGTACTTC
CASRRQGFETQYF
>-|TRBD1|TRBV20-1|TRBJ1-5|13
TGCAGTGCCGCCAGGGGGCCAGGACAGCCCCAGCATTTT
CSAARGPGQPQHF
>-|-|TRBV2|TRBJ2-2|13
TGTGCCAGCAGCATCACGCGAACCGGGGGGCTGTTTTTT
CASSITRTGGLFF
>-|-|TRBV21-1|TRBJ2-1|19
TGTGCCAGCAGCAAAGGGGAAACAGGCTGTCCCCCACCCAACAATGAGCAGTTCTTC
CASSKGETGCPPPNNEQFF
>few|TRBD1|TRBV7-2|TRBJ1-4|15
TGTGCCAGCAGCAAGGGGACAGGGCTAAATGAAAAACTGTTTTTT
CASSKGTGLNEKLFF
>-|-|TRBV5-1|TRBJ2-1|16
TGCGCCAGCAGCTTGTTAGGGCGGGGGCCTCACAATGAGCAGTTCTTC
CASSLLGRGPHNEQFF
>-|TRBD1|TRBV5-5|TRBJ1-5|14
TGTGCCAGCAGCTTGAGGACAGGGGGGGATCCCCAGCATTTT
CASSLRTGGDPQHF
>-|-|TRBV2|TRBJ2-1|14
TGTGCCAGCAGACCTCAGGGCCCCTACAATGAGCAGTTCTTC
CASRPQGPYNEQFF
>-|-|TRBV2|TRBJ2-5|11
TGTGCCAGCAGTGATTTCCGAGAGCAGTACTTC
CASSDFREQYF
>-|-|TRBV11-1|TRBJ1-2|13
TGTGCCAGCAGCCGTCGGACGGGGGAGGGCTACACCTTC
CASSRRTGEGYTF
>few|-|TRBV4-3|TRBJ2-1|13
TGCGCCAGCAGCCACGACAGCTACAATGAGCAGTTCTTC
CASSHDSYNEQFF